What follows are 20 T cell receptor beta chains derived from one specimen sequenced in a study of glioma-infiltrating T cells. The iRepertoire nested amplicon-rescue multiplex PCR amplified TCR alpha and beta CDR3s from RNA. TCRdb reanalysed the multiplex PCR reads using MiXCR and keeps one entry per CDR3 protein. The repertoire holds around 140,000 distinct CDR3 sequences, with around 40% as singletons. Source material: glioma tissue, nonneoplastic brain tissue, or PBMCs (not recorded which). These receptors all come from a human donor with low-grade glioma or glioblastoma, undergoing nonglioma brain surgery, or in good health (not recorded which).

This chain connects TRBV6-1 to TRBJ2-2; no reliable D call. The germline CDR1 and CDR2 sequences are MNHNS and SASEGT. Deletions cut 7 bases from V and 9 bases from J, with 12 bases between. The CDR3 sequence is 12 residues long. The CDR3 sequence is CASTEAHRELFF. The CDR3 DNA follows: TGTGCCAGCACCGAGGCCCACCGGGAGCTGTTTTTT.

This clonotype was seen a handful of times. The V gene is TRBV2, the J gene TRBJ2-5; 11 bases fit TRBD2. This CDR3 comprises 18 residues. J gave up 2 bases and V 4 bases, and 12 bases lay outside the gene matches. The germline V gene encodes CDR1 SNHLY and CDR2 FYNNEI. The CDR3 DNA is TGTGCCAGCAGTGCAGGACTAGCGGGCCTAACAACTCAAGAGACCCAGTACTTC. This sequence encodes CASSAGLAGLTTQETQYF.

The chain recombines TRBV15 with TRBJ2-3; 7 nucleotides match TRBD2. V lost 9 bases to trimming and J lost 6 bases; unmatched junction nucleotides: 9. The CDR3 runs to 13 residues. Germline CDR1 LNHNV, CDR2 YYDKDF (reference sequence). The CDR3 bases are TGTGCCACACCGATCGGGGGGACGGATACGCAGTATTTT. This translates into CATPIGGTDTQYF.

As to this clonotype: The germline gene is not matched at one end of the junction; a read error may be the cause. The gene calls are TRBV6-1 and TRBJ1-6; D unresolved. The CDR3 length is 15 residues. In germline, CDR1 is MNHNS, CDR2 SASEGT. Here the CDR3 reads CASSEGNFGSSPLHF. The CDR3 DNA is TGCGCCAGCAGTGAAGGAAATTTTGGGAGTTCACCCCTCCACTTT.

The chain has TRBV7-3 and TRBJ2-1, with 9 bases fitting TRBD2. Germline loops: CDR1 SGHTA, CDR2 FQGTGA. J was trimmed by 5 bases and V by 5 bases; bases with no gene match: 7. CDR3 size: 15 residues. The DNA of the CDR3 is TGTGCCAGCAGCCTTAGCGGGAGAAGGGACAATGAGCAGTTCTTC. Protein product: CASSLSGRRDNEQFF. Variable domain in full (rest from reference TRBV7-3 and TRBJ2-1): GAGVSQTPSNKVTEKGKYVELRCDPISGHTALYWYRQSLGQGPEFLIYFQGTGAADDSGLPNDRFFAVRPEGSVSTLKIQRTERGDSAVYLCASSLSGRRDNEQFFGPGTRLTVL.

This clonotype showed up just a few times. V is TRBV6-1 and J is TRBJ2-3, with 12 bases that match TRBD2. The V and J ends lost 4 bases and 7 bases, in that order; junction bases with no gene match: 6. The CDR3 loop spans 15 amino acids. Germline loops: CDR1 MNHNS, CDR2 SASEGT. The CDR3 DNA reads TGTGCCAGCAGTGGACTAGCGGGAGTAGAAAATACGCAGTATTTT. The encoded protein is CASSGLAGVENTQYF.

Only a few counts were recorded for this clonotype. V gene TRBV20-1 combines with J gene TRBJ2-5; 14 bases match TRBD2. Germline V gene sequence: CDR1 DFQATT, CDR2 SNEGSKA (reference sequence). The ends lost 6 bases at V and 4 bases at J; junction bases unmatched: 4. This CDR3 contains 14 residues. The CDR3 sequence is CSAGTSGSRETQYF. The CDR3 coding sequence is TGCAGTGCCGGGACTAGCGGGAGTCGAGAGACCCAGTACTTC.

V usage is TRBV6-1 and J usage is TRBJ1-4; no reliable D call. V was trimmed by 5 bases and J by 0 bases, leaving 7 bases between them. The germline gives CDR1 MNHNS, CDR2 SASEGT. This CDR3 comprises 14 residues. The CDR3 spells CASSWAATNEKLFF. CDR3 sequence (DNA): TGTGCCAGCAGTTGGGCAGCAACTAATGAAAAACTGTTTTTT.

This clonotype was seen a few times. The chain links TRBV6-2 or TRBV6-3 to TRBJ1-5; TRBD1 is a possible D gene (6 bases). CDR1 is MNHEY and CDR2 is SVGEGT in the germline V gene. V lost 6 bases and J 3 bases, leaving 15 bases between the germline ends. The CDR3 is 15 residues long. CDR3 nucleotides: TGTGCCAGCAGACCCAGCAGGGGCAACAATCAGCCCCAGCATTTT. This encodes CASRPSRGNNQPQHF.

Concerning this clonotype itself: Germline and junction disagree at one end, which may indicate a read error. The chain recombines TRBV7-6 with TRBJ2-1; 12 positions match TRBD2. The CDR3 runs to 16 residues. CDR1 is SGHVS, CDR2 FNYEAQ, per germline. Written as DNA, the CDR3 is TGTGCTAGCAGCCCTCCGACTAGCGGGAGTCCTCATGAGCAGTTCTTC. It encodes CASSPPTSGSPHEQFF.

The chain couples TRBV7-2 to TRBJ2-5; D is unclear. V shed 3 bases and J shed 1 base, with 9 bases lying between them. The CDR3 covers 14 residues. Germline V gene data show CDR1 as SGHTA and CDR2 as FQGNSA. Here the CDR3 reads CASSFFSSQETQYF. The CDR3 coding sequence is TGTGCCAGCAGCTTCTTTTCTTCCCAAGAGACCCAGTACTTC. Drawing the rest from reference TRBV7-2 and TRBJ2-5, the complete variable domain is GAGVSQSPSNKVTEKGKDVELRCDPISGHTALYWYRQSLGQGLEFLIYFQGNSAPDKSGLPSDRFSAERTGGSVSTLTIQRTQQEDSAVYLCASSFFSSQETQYFGPGTRLLVL.

Points on this clonotype: Given a much more abundant clone one base away, this may be a read error. The chain carries TRBV6-6 and TRBJ2-1; D is uncertain. The germline V and J ends were trimmed by 5 bases and 5 bases, with 10 bases remaining between them. Germline V gene sequence: CDR1 MNHNY, CDR2 SVGAGI (reference sequence). This CDR3 comprises 13 residues. CDR3 nucleotide sequence: TGTGCCAGCAGTCCCTCTGGGGACAATGAGCAGTTCTTC. It specifies CASSPSGDNEQFF.

This clonotype has only a few counts. This chain uses TRBV20-1 with TRBJ2-7; 7 bases are a match to TRBD1. With 3 bases clipped from V and 1 base from J, the junction kept 9 bases outside the gene matches. Germline V gene lookup returns CDR1 DFQATT and CDR2 SNEGSKA (reference sequence). The CDR3 length is 15 residues. The CDR3 sequence: CSASSRDSRSYEQYF. Written as DNA, the CDR3 is TGCAGTGCTAGCTCTCGGGACAGTAGATCCTACGAGCAGTACTTC.

The rearrangement uses TRBV3-1 and TRBJ2-2, with D possibly being TRBD2 (6 bases). Between the trimmed V and J ends, which lost 0 bases and 6 bases, there was a span of 8 bases. This CDR3 comprises 14 residues. The germline V gene encodes CDR1 LGHDT and CDR2 YNNKEL (reference sequence). CDR3: CASSQDGGPGELFF. CDR3 nucleotide sequence: TGTGCCAGCAGCCAAGACGGAGGGCCCGGGGAGCTGTTTTTT.

This clonotype was detected a few times. The gene calls are TRBV7-2 and TRBJ1-6, with TRBD1 matching over 7 bases. The V segment lost 6 bases and the J segment 9 bases; nucleotides outside the gene matches: 11. CDR1 is SGHTA and CDR2 is FQGNSA in the germline V gene. The CDR3 has 15 amino acids. CDR3 DNA: TGTGCCAGCAGGCGCGAAATGGACAGGCTTTCACCCCTCCACTTT. Residues: CASRREMDRLSPLHF.

Points on this clonotype: A much larger clone is a single base away; this may be a read error. The chain links TRBV6-2 or TRBV6-3 to TRBJ1-1; D is undetermined. Germline loops: CDR1 MNHEY, CDR2 SVGEGT. The CDR3 spans 15 residues. The CDR3 bases are TGTGCCAGCAGTTACTCGCGTCAGATGAACACTGAACCTTTCTTT. This translates into CASSYSRQMNTEPFF.

Only a few counts were recorded for this clonotype. J is TRBJ1-5 and V is TRBV28; TRBD1 matches 11 bases. The germline V gene has CDR1 MDHEN and CDR2 SYDVKM. The ends lost 5 bases at V and 4 bases at J; junction bases unmatched: 4. This CDR3 has 15 amino acids. The CDR3 loop is CASSGGQGVNQPQHF. The CDR3 bases are TGTGCCAGCAGTGGGGGACAGGGGGTTAATCAGCCCCAGCATTTT.

This clonotype was observed a few times. V is TRBV6-1 and J is TRBJ1-1; 9 positions agree with TRBD1. This CDR3 has 15 residues. CDR1 and CDR2 (germline): MNHNS, SASEGT. Losses at the gene ends were 6 bases for V and 5 bases for J; bases not matched to a gene: 10. The CDR3: CASRGQGGLGTEAFF. CDR3 in DNA: TGTGCCAGCAGGGGACAGGGTGGTTTGGGGACTGAAGCTTTCTTT.

This chain links TRBV6-1 with TRBJ1-1; 7 bases match TRBD1. CDR1 MNHNS and CDR2 SASEGT come from the germline V gene. V trimming: 4 bases; J trimming: 4 bases; junction bases outside the gene matches: 12. This CDR3 is 16 amino acids long. The CDR3 nucleotides are TGTGCCAGCAGTGGCCCCTCGACAGGGCTGGGCACTGAAGCTTTCTTT. Protein: CASSGPSTGLGTEAFF.

This clonotype was found a few times. This chain uses TRBV20-1 with TRBJ2-7; 8 bases are shared with TRBD1. CDR1 is DFQATT, CDR2 SNEGSKA, per germline (reference sequence). The CDR3 sequence is 13 residues long. Written as DNA, the CDR3 is TGCAGCGCGAGGGGCGGGACAGGTTACGAGCAGTACTTC. Translation: CSARGGTGYEQYF.